The 17 T cell receptor beta chains given below trace back to one sample, sequenced in a study of identical twins. TCRdb passed the 5' RACE reads through MiXCR, listing each CDR3 protein once. The table shows 450,000 to 650,000 distinct CDR3 sequences, with 12% to 15% occurring only once. The sample was also linked to a second study, of yellow fever vaccine responses in identical twins.

The sample comprised CD4+ T cells sorted from blood. The receptors here all came from a young woman in good health.

This clonotype was counted a single time. This chain links TRBV28 with TRBJ2-7, with D possibly matching TRBD2 (5 bases). Germline-derived CDR1 and CDR2 are MDHEN and SYDVKM. CDR3 length equals 12 residues. Trimming cost V 8 bases and J 2 bases, with 10 bases left between them. The CDR3 DNA is TGTGCCAGCCAGGACGGGACCTACGAGCAGTACTTC. It specifies CASQDGTYEQYF.

This clonotype was seen many times. This chain connects TRBV12-3 or TRBV12-4 to TRBJ2-3, with unresolved D. The CDR3 totals 12 residues. V lost 6 bases and J 4 bases, leaving 8 bases between the germline ends. CDR3 amino acids: CASSPDADTQYF. For the CDR3, the DNA is TGTGCCAGCAGCCCCGATGCAGATACGCAGTATTTT.

This chain links TRBV4-2 with TRBJ2-1; D assignment may be TRBD1 or TRBD2 (6 bases each). V gave up 4 bases and J gave up 5 bases, with 12 bases separating them. Per the germline V gene, CDR1 is LGHNA and CDR2 is YNFKEQ. The CDR3 is 14 amino acids. CDR3 nucleotides: TGTGCCAGCAGCCTCGGGGGACATAACAATGAGCAGTTCTTC. It is translated as CASSLGGHNNEQFF.

This chain links TRBV5-1 with TRBJ1-1; D ambiguous. The CDR3 is made up of 13 amino acids. Trimming removed 0 bases from V and 9 bases from J, with 12 bases in between. CDR1 and CDR2 (germline): SGHRS, YFSETQ. CDR3 in amino acids: CASSLGEVHKAFF. CDR3 bases: TGCGCCAGCAGCTTGGGTGAAGTACATAAAGCTTTCTTT.

The chain is built from TRBV20-1 and TRBJ2-7; D gene ambiguous. Trimming removed 1 base from V and 5 bases from J, with 18 bases in between. The CDR3 has 15 residues. The germline CDR1 and CDR2 sequences are DFQATT and SNEGSKA (reference sequence). In DNA, the CDR3 is TGCAGTGCTAGAGGGGCCCTTTCGGAGAGCGACGAGCAGTACTTC. It translates to CSARGALSESDEQYF.

This clonotype turned up a few times. V is TRBV5-6 and J is TRBJ2-1; 9 bases fit TRBD2. J gave up 4 bases and V 2 bases, and 4 bases lay outside the gene matches. The CDR3 totals 15 residues. In germline, CDR1 is SGHDT, CDR2 YYEEEE. CDR3 region: CASSFSRGGYNEQFF. The CDR3 DNA reads as TGTGCCAGCAGCTTCTCGCGGGGGGGGTACAATGAGCAGTTCTTC.

This clonotype was seen a handful of times. The rearrangement joins TRBV4-1 to TRBJ1-2; D gene ambiguous. The CDR3 has 14 residues. Germline values: CDR1 MGHRA, CDR2 YSYEKL. The ends were cut back, 5 bases at V and 7 bases at J, with 17 bases in the middle. CDR3: CASSSGPKASGYTF. CDR3 sequence (DNA): TGCGCCAGCAGCAGCGGCCCCAAGGCCTCTGGCTACACCTTC.

This clonotype came up a few times. V usage is TRBV5-1 and J usage is TRBJ2-1, with D perhaps being TRBD1 or TRBD2 (5 bases each). The CDR3 extends over 16 amino acids. Germline lookup yields CDR1 SGHRS and CDR2 YFSETQ. The V end lost 3 bases, the J end lost 0 bases, and 13 bases lay between the germline ends. CDR3 sequence reads: CASSWALGASYNEQFF. The CDR3 DNA reads as TGCGCCAGCAGCTGGGCACTAGGGGCCTCCTACAATGAGCAGTTCTTC.

This clonotype was recorded a few times. The V call is TRBV12-3 or TRBV12-4, the J call TRBJ2-5, with 10 nucleotides matching TRBD2. J gave up 5 bases and V 7 bases, and 7 bases lay outside the gene matches. CDR3 length: 14 residues. The CDR3 bases are TGTGCCAGCATCCTAAGCGGGGGGGGGGAGACCCAGTACTTC. Its protein is CASILSGGGETQYF.

V is TRBV10-3 and J is TRBJ1-4, with D possibly matching TRBD1 (5 bases). The CDR3 consists of 12 residues. The V end lost 10 bases, the J end lost 4 bases, and 10 bases lay between the germline ends. Germline V gene lookup returns CDR1 ENHRY and CDR2 SYGVKD. CDR3 sequence: CATRDGNEKLFF. CDR3 nucleotides: TGTGCCACCCGGGACGGTAATGAAAAACTGTTTTTT.

Points on this clonotype: Mismatch with germline at one junction end may stem from a read error. The chain recombines TRBV12-3 or TRBV12-4 with TRBJ2-2; D uncertain. The CDR3 contains 12 residues. CDR3 amino acids: CASFRNPGELFF. The CDR3 nucleotides are TGTGCCAGCTTCAGGAACCCCGGGGAGCTGTTTTTT.

V is TRBV2 and J is TRBJ2-1; 9 bases are shared with TRBD2. Germline CDR1 SNHLY, CDR2 FYNNEI. The V segment lost 6 bases and the J segment 4 bases; nucleotides outside the gene matches: 7. The CDR3 totals 15 residues. CDR3 protein: CASSISSGAYNEQFF. The CDR3 DNA follows: TGTGCCAGCAGCATTTCTAGCGGGGCGTACAATGAGCAGTTCTTC.

A few counts support this clonotype. V and J are TRBV7-8 and TRBJ2-5, with D possibly being TRBD1 (6 bases). The germline CDR1 and CDR2 sequences are SGHVS and FQNEAQ. The CDR3 consists of 13 residues. V lost 3 bases and J 9 bases, leaving 14 bases between the germline ends. The CDR3 loop is CASSFTGSRAQYF. In DNA form, the CDR3 reads TGTGCCAGCAGCTTCACAGGGTCCAGGGCCCAGTACTTC.

This clonotype appeared a few times. V usage is TRBV12-5 and J usage is TRBJ1-1, with D tentatively TRBD1 (5 bases). The CDR3 is made up of 15 amino acids. Trimming took off 6 bases at V and 5 bases at J, with 19 bases between the two ends. In germline, CDR1 is LGHNT, CDR2 FRNRAP. The CDR3 protein is CASGRSWRGKTEAFF. The CDR3 DNA reads TGTGCTAGTGGCCGCTCTTGGAGGGGAAAGACTGAAGCTTTCTTT.

The chain recombines TRBV18 with TRBJ1-3, with D possibly TRBD1 on 5 matching bases. Germline assignment: CDR1 KGHSH and CDR2 LQKENI. The ends were cut back, 2 bases at V and 6 bases at J, with 14 bases in the middle. The CDR3 totals 15 residues. The CDR3 nucleotides read TGTGCCAGCTCACCAGCAGGGATAACCGTAAACACCATATATTTT. This translates into CASSPAGITVNTIYF.

The rearrangement uses TRBV3-1 and TRBJ2-2, with TRBD2 identical over 7 bases. From germline, CDR1 is LGHDT and CDR2 YNNKEL (reference sequence). The V and J ends lost 2 bases and 4 bases, in that order; junction bases with no gene match: 1. The CDR3 has 14 residues. The CDR3 nucleotides are TGTGCCAGCAGCCAATGGACTAGCACCGGGGAGCTGTTTTTT. Translating gives CASSQWTSTGELFF.

The rearrangement uses TRBV28 and TRBJ2-3; tentative D call: TRBD2 (7 bases). The length of the CDR3 is 15 residues. Trimming pared 10 bases from V and 1 base from J, leaving 18 bases between. The germline CDR1 and CDR2 sequences are MDHEN and SYDVKM. CDR3 loop: CATLGGGTGTDTQYF. CDR3 nucleotide sequence: TGTGCCACCCTAGGGGGGGGTACTGGCACAGATACGCAGTATTTT.